The next 8 T cell receptor beta chains were all read from a single sample in a study of blood T cell repertoires in COVID-19. TCRdb's copy holds only in-frame clones and misses some; the assay was immunoSEQ multiplex PCR. The data contain 80,000 or so clones, approximately 80% of them singletons. Input material: peripheral blood. The origin of the receptors is a woman aged 70 to 79 with acute or convalescent COVID-19.

The chain employs TRBV18 and TRBJ1-2; D perhaps matches TRBD1 (6 bases). Per germline, CDR1 KGHSH and CDR2 LQKENI. This CDR3 is 16 amino acids long. V gave up 2 bases and J gave up 0 bases, with 13 bases separating them. The CDR3 protein is CASSPDRPPSNYGYTF. In DNA form, the CDR3 reads TGTGCCAGCTCACCAGACAGGCCCCCTTCTAACTATGGCTACACCTTC.

The rearrangement uses TRBV18 and TRBJ1-1; D is perhaps TRBD1 (5 bases). The CDR3 totals 15 residues. V was trimmed by 2 bases and J by 4 bases, leaving 14 bases between them. CDR1 and CDR2 (germline): KGHSH, LQKENI. As DNA, the CDR3 is TGTGCCAGCTCACCAAGGCAGGGTGTTCCCACTGAAGCTTTCTTT. Translation: CASSPRQGVPTEAFF.

This clone was seen only a few times. The V and J genes are TRBV7-9 and TRBJ1-2, with 9 bases that match TRBD1. The CDR3 totals 14 residues. Germline CDR1 and CDR2: SEHNR and FQNEAQ (reference sequence). V lost 4 bases, J lost 4 bases, and 4 bases stayed unmatched. The chain's CDR3 is CASSSETGGYGYTF. CDR3 coding DNA: TGTGCCAGCAGCTCCGAGACAGGGGGCTATGGCTACACCTTC.

This clone was seen once. The chain is built from TRBV19 and TRBJ2-2; 10 bases are a match to TRBD2. Germline values: CDR1 LNHDA, CDR2 SQIVND (reference sequence). The CDR3 has 16 amino acids. V lost 9 bases and J lost 3; bases outside the gene matches: 10. This CDR3 reads CASSSTSGEYTGELFF. The CDR3 DNA is TGTGCCAGCAGCTCCACTAGCGGGGAGTACACCGGGGAGCTGTTTTTT. The full variable domain, with the rest looked up from reference TRBV19 and TRBJ2-2, is DGGITQSPKYLFRKEGQNVTLSCEQNLNHDAMYWYRQDPGQGLRLIYYSQIVNDFQKGDIAEGYSVSREKKESFPLTVTSAQKNPTAFYLCASSSTSGEYTGELFFGEGSRLTVL.

This clone showed up just a few times. CDR3 DNA sequence: TGTGCCAGCAGTGATTTGGGGGCACGGGTAAAACTGTTTTTT. It codes for CASSDLGARVKLFF. The rearrangement links TRBV2 to TRBJ1-4; the D gene is possibly TRBD1 (6 bases). There are 14 residues in the CDR3. The V end was cut by 3 bases, the J end by 10 bases, with 15 bases between. Germline CDR1 reads SNHLY; CDR2 reads FYNNEI.

The chain carries TRBV5-1 and TRBJ2-7, with TRBD2 identical over 15 bases. The V and J ends lost 3 bases and 9 bases, in that order; junction bases with no gene match: 10. The germline gives CDR1 SGHRS, CDR2 YFSETQ. This CDR3 spans 16 amino acids. The CDR3, as DNA: TGCGCCAGCAGCTCGGACGGACTAGCGGGGGGGCCGGTGCAGTACTTC. Encoded protein: CASSSDGLAGGPVQYF.

The chain has TRBV19 and TRBJ1-1, with a tentative D call TRBD1 (6 bases). Germline V gene sequence: CDR1 LNHDA, CDR2 SQIVND (reference sequence). V gave up 7 bases and J gave up 3 bases, with 15 bases separating them. The CDR3 contains 14 residues. The CDR3 region is CASNMGTPYTEAFF. The CDR3 DNA reads as TGTGCCAGTAACATGGGGACACCCTACACTGAAGCTTTCTTT.

In its sample, this clone was seen many times. The rearrangement uses TRBV4-2 and TRBJ1-5; D is perhaps TRBD1 (6 bases). CDR1 is LGHNA, CDR2 YNFKEQ, per germline. Trimming took 0 bases from V and 6 from J, leaving 12 bases between them. The CDR3 length is 15 residues. CDR3 sequence: CASSQEQGSGQPQHF. DNA for the CDR3: TGTGCCAGCAGCCAAGAACAGGGTTCAGGTCAGCCCCAGCATTTT.